The sequence of this T cell receptor (beta chain) was determined in a study of blood T cells in healthy people across ages (dated by TCRdb to the mid-2010s). About the full investigation: In model experiments, template switching captured roughly one uniquely barcoded TCR beta cDNA molecule for every two T cells. Age-related changes in TCR beta repertoire diversity were measured in the study by deep sequencing normalized with unique cDNA molecular identifiers. The donors were split into four age groups: young (average around 17 years), middle-aged (nearly 40), aged (over 55) and long-lived (roughly 80). To avoid experimental bias, donors of different ages were randomly spread across the sequencing lanes. For two donors (one aged 18 to 29 and one aged 80 or older), the study analyzed two additional independent replicas of 1 million unique cDNA reads from the same blood draw. General findings and caveats noted by the study authors: The CMV infection status of donors was not known, potentially confounding age-related changes in expanded clonotypes. Compared with the aged group, the long-lived group had more naive CD4+ T cells, fewer expanded clones and increased TCR diversity, suggesting age selection. Observed TCR beta diversity correlated strongly with the percentage of naive T cells measured by flow cytometry. Estimates of total diversity based on one million sequenced T cells were regarded as lower bounds and as underestimates. Conclusive comparison of naive and antigen-experienced compartments was prevented by the profiling of bulk unsorted PBMCs. Observed TCR beta diversity per million T cells fell roughly linearly with age, and a significant reduction was already apparent by age roughly 40.

The junction shows trimming of 3 bases on V and 4 bases on J, and the gene matches do not reach 5 bases of it. The CDR3 has 14 amino acids, counting the end cysteine and phenylalanine. Only CDR3 DNA remains: 42 bases, in frame from the first base. From the germline V gene, CDR1 is SNHLY and CDR2 is FYNNEI. The library relied on 5' RACE. Sequencing took place on an Illumina HiSeq 2500. The second PCR ran for roughly 6 to 11 cycles and used a J-beta primer mix along with a sample-barcoded 5' primer. A template-switch 5' adaptor carrying 12 random nucleotides introduced a unique molecular identifier onto each TCR beta cDNA molecule. At least 2.5 million CDR3-containing paired-end reads were obtained from each sample. First-strand cDNA synthesis was performed from all RNA using the Mint cDNA synthesis kit, with priming by a TRBC-specific oligonucleotide. After uracil-DNA glycosylase treatment, a first 18-cycle PCR used universal primers M1SS and BC2_uni_R on all cDNA. The authors processed their data as follows. Normalization of each sample was performed by random selection of 1 million high-quality reads, each carrying a distinct molecular identifier. Reads with shared molecular identifiers were discarded instead of being binned into consensus sequences. MiTCR, run with a Q25 quality threshold and the strictest error-elimination algorithm, handled CDR3 identification, clonotype clustering and error correction. A nonparametric unseen species model with Euler transformation was used to estimate lower-bound total TCR beta diversity. TCRdb took the public reads, trimmed them with fastp at Q25, ran MiXCR for clone calling and kept in-frame beta chains. When rows share a CDR3 protein, they turn into one entry using the most common DNA and genes. The V and J calls, along with clone size, are taken from TCRdb and not from the paper's own processing. In all, the sample holds hundreds of thousands of distinct CDR3 sequences, and roughly half of those were seen once. The ten largest make up about 14% of the sample.

Notes on this clonotype: It lacks a known antigen. No quality values exist for individual bases; no much larger clone is one base distant.

The approximately 39 donors, aged about 6 to 90 years, were systemically healthy Caucasian individuals from Russia. Roughly 10 milliliters of peripheral blood were drawn from each donor into EDTA-treated Vacutainer tubes. Ficoll-Paque density-gradient centrifugation was used to isolate PBMCs, with at least 6 million per sample. Total RNA, at least 5.5 micrograms per sample, was extracted from PBMCs with Trizol reagent. The percentages of naive CD45RAhigh/CD27high T cells were determined by flow cytometry on a PBMC aliquot from every donor. The chain is encoded by TRBV2 joined to TRBJ2-7; 8 middle bases align to TRBD1. The receptor was derived from a woman aged 80 or over in good health. The sequencing input was blood. The CDR3 region reads CASSDQGAMYEQYF. The DNA sequence is as follows: TGTGCCAGCAGTGACCAGGGGGCTATGTACGAGCAGTACTTC.